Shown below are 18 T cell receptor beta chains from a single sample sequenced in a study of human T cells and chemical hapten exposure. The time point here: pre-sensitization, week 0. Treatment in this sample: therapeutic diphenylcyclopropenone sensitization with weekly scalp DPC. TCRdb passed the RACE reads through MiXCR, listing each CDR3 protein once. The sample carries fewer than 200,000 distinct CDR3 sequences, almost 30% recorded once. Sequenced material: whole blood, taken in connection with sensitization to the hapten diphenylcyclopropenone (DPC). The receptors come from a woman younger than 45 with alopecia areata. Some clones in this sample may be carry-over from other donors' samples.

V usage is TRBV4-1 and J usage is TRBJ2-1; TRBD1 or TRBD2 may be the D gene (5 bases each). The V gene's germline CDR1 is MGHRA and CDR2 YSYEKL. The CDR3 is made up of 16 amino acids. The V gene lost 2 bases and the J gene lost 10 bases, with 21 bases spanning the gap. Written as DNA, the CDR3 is TGCGCCAGCAGCCAACTCCCCGGGGCAGCGGCGAGGGAGCAGTTCTTC. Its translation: CASSQLPGAAAREQFF.

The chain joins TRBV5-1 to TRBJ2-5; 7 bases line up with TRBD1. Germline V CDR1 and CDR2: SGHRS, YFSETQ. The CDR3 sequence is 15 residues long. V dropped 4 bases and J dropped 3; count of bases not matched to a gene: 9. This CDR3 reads CASSIAGTEKETQYF. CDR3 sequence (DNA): TGCGCCAGCAGCATAGCCGGGACAGAGAAAGAGACCCAGTACTTC.

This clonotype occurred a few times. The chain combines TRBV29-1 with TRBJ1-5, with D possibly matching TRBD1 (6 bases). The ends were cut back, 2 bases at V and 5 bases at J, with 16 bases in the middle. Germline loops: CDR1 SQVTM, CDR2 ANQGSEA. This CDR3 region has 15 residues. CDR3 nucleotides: TGCAGCGTTGAACGGGGGCCGCGGACTTATCAGCCCCAGCATTTT. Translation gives CSVERGPRTYQPQHF.

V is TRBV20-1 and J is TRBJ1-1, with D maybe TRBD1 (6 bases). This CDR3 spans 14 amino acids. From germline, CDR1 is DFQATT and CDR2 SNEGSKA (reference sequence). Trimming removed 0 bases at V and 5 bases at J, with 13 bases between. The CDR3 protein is CSARDIGGSTEAFF. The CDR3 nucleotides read TGCAGTGCTAGAGATATCGGGGGCTCGACTGAAGCTTTCTTT.

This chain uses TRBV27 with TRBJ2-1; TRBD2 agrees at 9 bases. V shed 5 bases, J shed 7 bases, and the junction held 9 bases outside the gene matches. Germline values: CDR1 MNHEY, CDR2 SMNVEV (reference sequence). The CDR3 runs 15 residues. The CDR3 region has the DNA TGTGCCAGCAGTCGGACCGGGACTAGCTTGAATGAGCAGTTCTTC. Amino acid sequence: CASSRTGTSLNEQFF.

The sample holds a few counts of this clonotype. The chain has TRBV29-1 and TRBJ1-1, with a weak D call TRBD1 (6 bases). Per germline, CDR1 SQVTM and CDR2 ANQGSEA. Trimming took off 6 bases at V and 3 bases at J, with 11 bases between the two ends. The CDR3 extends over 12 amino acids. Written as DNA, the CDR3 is TGCAGCGTCAGACAGGCGGACACTGAAGCTTTCTTT. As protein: CSVRQADTEAFF.

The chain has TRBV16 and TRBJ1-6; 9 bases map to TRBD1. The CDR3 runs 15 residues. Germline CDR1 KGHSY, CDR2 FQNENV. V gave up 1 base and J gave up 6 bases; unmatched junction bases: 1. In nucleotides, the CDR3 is TGTGCCAGCAGCCAATTGGGACAGGGTAATTCACCCCTCCACTTT. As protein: CASSQLGQGNSPLHF.

The CDR3 reads CSASIGGRVEQFF. The DNA for the CDR3 is TGCAGTGCTAGTATCGGGGGGAGGGTTGAGCAGTTCTTC. V usage is TRBV20-1 and J usage is TRBJ2-1, with TRBD2 matching over 7 bases. The CDR3 contains 13 residues. J lost 9 bases, V lost 3 bases, and 8 bases had no gene match. Germline loops: CDR1 DFQATT, CDR2 SNEGSKA (reference sequence).

CDR3 DNA sequence: TGTGCCAGCAGCAGTAGCGGGGGGGCCCTCTACAATGAGCAGTTCTTC. Its protein product is CASSSSGGALYNEQFF. The V gene is TRBV7-3, the J gene TRBJ2-1, with 11 bases aligning to TRBD2. The CDR3 extends over 16 amino acids. CDR1 is SGHTA and CDR2 is FQGTGA in the germline V gene. After removal of 5 bases from V and 3 bases from J, the junction contained 6 bases not matched to a gene.

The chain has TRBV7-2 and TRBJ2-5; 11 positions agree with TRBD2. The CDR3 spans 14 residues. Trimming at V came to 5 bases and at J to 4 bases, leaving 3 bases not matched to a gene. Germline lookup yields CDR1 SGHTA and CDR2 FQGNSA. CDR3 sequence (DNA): TGTGCCAGCAGCCAAGGACTAGCGGGAGAGACCCAGTACTTC. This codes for CASSQGLAGETQYF.

CDR3 nucleotide sequence: TGTGCCAGCAGCACTGGGGACAGCCGGGGGGGCTACACCTTC. This sequence encodes CASSTGDSRGGYTF. The chain employs TRBV5-4 and TRBJ1-2, with 7 bases that match TRBD1. Germline CDR1 and CDR2: SGHNT and YYREEE (reference sequence). This CDR3 has 14 residues. V gave up 4 bases and J gave up 8 bases; unmatched junction bases: 11.

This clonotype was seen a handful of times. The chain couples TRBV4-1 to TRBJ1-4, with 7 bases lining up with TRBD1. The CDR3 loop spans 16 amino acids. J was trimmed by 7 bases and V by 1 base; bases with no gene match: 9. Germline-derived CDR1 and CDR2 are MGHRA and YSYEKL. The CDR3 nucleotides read TGCGCCAGCAGCCAAGGTCTCCGACAGGGAGGTGAAAAACTGTTTTTT. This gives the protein CASSQGLRQGGEKLFF.

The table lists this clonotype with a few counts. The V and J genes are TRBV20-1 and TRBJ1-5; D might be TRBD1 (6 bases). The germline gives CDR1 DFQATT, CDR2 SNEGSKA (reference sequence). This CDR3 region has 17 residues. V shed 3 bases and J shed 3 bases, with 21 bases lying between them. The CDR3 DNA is TGCAGTGCTAGGAGGGGCTTCGGACAGCTTTACAATCAGCCCCAGCATTTT. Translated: CSARRGFGQLYNQPQHF.

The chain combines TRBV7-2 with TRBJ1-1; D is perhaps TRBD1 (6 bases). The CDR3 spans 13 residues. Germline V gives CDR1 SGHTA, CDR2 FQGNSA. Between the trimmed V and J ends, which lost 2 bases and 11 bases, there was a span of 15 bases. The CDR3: CASSLRHRAEAFF. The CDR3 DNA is TGTGCCAGCAGCTTACGCCACAGGGCCGAGGCTTTCTTT.

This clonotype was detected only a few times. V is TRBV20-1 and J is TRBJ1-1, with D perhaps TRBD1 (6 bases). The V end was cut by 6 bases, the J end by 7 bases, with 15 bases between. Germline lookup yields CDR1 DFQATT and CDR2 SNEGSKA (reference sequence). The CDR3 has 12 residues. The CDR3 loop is CSADRPSYEAFF. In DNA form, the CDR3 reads TGCAGTGCCGACAGGCCAAGCTATGAAGCTTTCTTT.

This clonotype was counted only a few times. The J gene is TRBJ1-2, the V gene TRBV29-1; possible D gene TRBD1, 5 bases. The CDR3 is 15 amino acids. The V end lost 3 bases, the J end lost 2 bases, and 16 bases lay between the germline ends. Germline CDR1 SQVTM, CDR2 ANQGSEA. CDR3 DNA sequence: TGCAGCGTTGAGGGGGACTACCAGGGCAACTATGGCTACACCTTC. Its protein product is CSVEGDYQGNYGYTF.

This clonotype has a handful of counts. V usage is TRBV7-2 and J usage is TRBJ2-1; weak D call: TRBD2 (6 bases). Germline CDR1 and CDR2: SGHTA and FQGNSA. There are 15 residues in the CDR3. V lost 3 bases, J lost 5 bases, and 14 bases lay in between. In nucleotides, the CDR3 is TGTGCCAGCAGCTTCACCCCCGGGAGTAACAATGAGCAGTTCTTC. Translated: CASSFTPGSNNEQFF.

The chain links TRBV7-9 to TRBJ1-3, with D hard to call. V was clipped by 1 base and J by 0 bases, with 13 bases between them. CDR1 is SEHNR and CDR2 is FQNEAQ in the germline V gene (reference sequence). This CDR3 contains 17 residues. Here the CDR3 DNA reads TGTGCCAGCAGCTTAGGGGTAGACATCCGCTCTGGAAACACCATATATTTT. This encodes CASSLGVDIRSGNTIYF.